This section outlines one T cell receptor beta chain sequence together with its context. Its antigen is undetermined. Repertoires were generated with immunoSEQ multiplex PCR, while TCRdb's copy carries only in-frame clones and drops some. The sample carries 60,000 to 95,000 clones, around 87% recorded once. The data originate from a study of T cell responses to AZD1222 COVID-19 vaccine. Broader study findings: The donor group comprised mostly white British people and more females; the analysis possibly underestimated clonal diversity.

This specimen consisted of peripheral blood, obtained 28 days after the second AZD1222 dose. This TCR derives from an adult who received the AZD1222 COVID-19 vaccine.

The CDR3 sequence is CASSQGPQGPYEQYF. In DNA form, the CDR3 reads TGCGCCAGCAGCCAAGGACCCCAGGGCCCCTACGAGCAGTACTTC. The V gene is TRBV4-3, the J gene TRBJ2-7; D possibly corresponds to TRBD1 (5 bases). The CDR3 length is 15 residues. CDR1 and CDR2 (germline): LGHNA, YSLEER. V gave up 1 base and J gave up 2 bases, with 12 bases separating them.